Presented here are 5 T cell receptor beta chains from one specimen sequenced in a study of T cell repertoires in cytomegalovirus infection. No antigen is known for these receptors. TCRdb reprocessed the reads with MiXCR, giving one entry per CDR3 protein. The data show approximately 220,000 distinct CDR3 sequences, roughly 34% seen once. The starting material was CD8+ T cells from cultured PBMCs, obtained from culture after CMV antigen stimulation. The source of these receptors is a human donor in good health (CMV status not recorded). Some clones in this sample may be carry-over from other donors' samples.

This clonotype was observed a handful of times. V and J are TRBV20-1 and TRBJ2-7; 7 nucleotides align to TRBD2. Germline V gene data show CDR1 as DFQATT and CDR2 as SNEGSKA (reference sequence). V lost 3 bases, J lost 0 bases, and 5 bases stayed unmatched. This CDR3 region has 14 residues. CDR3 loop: CSASERDYSYEQYF. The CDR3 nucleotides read TGCAGTGCTAGTGAACGGGACTACTCCTACGAGCAGTACTTC.

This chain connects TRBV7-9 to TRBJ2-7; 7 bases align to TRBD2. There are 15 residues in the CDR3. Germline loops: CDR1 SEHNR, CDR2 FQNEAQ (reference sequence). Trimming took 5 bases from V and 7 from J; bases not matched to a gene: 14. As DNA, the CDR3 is TGTGCCAGCAGCCCGCCTCTGGCGGGAGAGATGGAGCAGTACTTC. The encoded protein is CASSPPLAGEMEQYF. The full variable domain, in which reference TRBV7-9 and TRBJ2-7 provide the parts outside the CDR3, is DTGVSQNPRHKITKRGQNVTFRCDPISEHNRLYWYRQTLGQGPEFLTYFQNEAQLEKSRLLSDRFSAERPKGSFSTLEIQRTEQGDSAMYLCASSPPLAGEMEQYFGPGTRLTVT.

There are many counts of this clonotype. The CDR3 protein is CAIKGLQGGPVGANVLTF. The CDR3 DNA reads as TGTGCCATAAAAGGCCTGCAGGGGGGCCCCGTCGGGGCCAACGTCCTGACTTTC. The J gene is TRBJ2-6, the V gene TRBV12-3 or TRBV12-4, with a weak D call TRBD1 (7 bases). Trimming took 10 bases from V and 4 from J, leaving 26 bases between them. The CDR3 is 18 residues long.

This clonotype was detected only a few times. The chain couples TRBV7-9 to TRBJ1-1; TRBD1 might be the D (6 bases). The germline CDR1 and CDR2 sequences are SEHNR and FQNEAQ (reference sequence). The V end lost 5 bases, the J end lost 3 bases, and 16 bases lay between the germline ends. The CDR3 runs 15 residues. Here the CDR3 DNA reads TGTGCCAGCAGCACCGCAGGGGCCAGGGACACTGAAGCTTTCTTT. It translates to CASSTAGARDTEAFF.

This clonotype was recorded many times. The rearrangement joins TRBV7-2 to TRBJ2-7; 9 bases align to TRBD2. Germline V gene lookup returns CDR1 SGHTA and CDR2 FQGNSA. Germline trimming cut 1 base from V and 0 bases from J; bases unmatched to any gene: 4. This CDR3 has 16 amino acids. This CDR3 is CASSLELAGNSYEQYF. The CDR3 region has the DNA TGTGCCAGCAGCTTAGAGCTAGCGGGAAACTCCTACGAGCAGTACTTC.